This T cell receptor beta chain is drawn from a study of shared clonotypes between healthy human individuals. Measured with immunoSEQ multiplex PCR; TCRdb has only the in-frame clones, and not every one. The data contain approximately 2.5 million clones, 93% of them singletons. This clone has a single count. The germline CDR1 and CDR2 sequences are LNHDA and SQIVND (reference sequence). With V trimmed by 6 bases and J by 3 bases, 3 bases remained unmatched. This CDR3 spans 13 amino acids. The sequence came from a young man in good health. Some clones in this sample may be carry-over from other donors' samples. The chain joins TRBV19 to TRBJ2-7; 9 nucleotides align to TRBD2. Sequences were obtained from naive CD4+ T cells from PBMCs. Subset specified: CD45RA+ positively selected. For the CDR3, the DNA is TGTGCCAGTAGCACGACTAGCGGCTACGAGCAGTACTTC. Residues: CASSTTSGYEQYF.